The 13 T cell receptor beta chains below come from one sample, sequenced in a study of regulatory T cells in long-lasting Graves disease. HTBI primers from iRepertoire and Arm-PCR of CDR3 regions yielded the TCR beta libraries. TCRdb re-derived calls from the multiplex PCR reads in MiXCR, one entry per CDR3 protein. The sample carries over 300,000 distinct CDR3 sequences, 15% to 18% recorded once. Time point defined: newly diagnosed GD, antithyroid drugs for less than 3 months. PBMC RNA served as the TCR library source. The sequenced sample was peripheral blood mononuclear cells (PBMCs), obtained at new diagnosis, from a patient treated with antithyroid drugs. The receptors shown here come from a female donor with Graves disease.

Many counts were recorded for this clonotype. The rearrangement links TRBV2 to TRBJ1-5, with D maybe TRBD1 (6 bases). Trimming removed 2 bases at V and 0 bases at J, with 11 bases between. Per germline, CDR1 SNHLY and CDR2 FYNNEI. The CDR3 extends over 16 amino acids. The CDR3 DNA reads TGTGCCAGCAGTGAACGGGGGGCATATAGCAATCAGCCCCAGCATTTT. Residues: CASSERGAYSNQPQHF. Using reference TRBV2 and TRBJ1-5 for the parts outside the CDR3, the full variable domain is EPEVTQTPSHQVTQMGQEVILRCVPISNHLYFYWYRQILGQKVEFLVSFYNNEISEKSEIFDDQFSVERPDGSNFTLKIRSTKLEDSAMYFCASSERGAYSNQPQHFGDGTRLSIL.

This clonotype appeared many times. The chain joins TRBV11-2 to TRBJ1-2; D unresolved. The ends were cut back, 8 bases at V and 4 bases at J, with 11 bases in the middle. Germline CDR1 reads SGHAT; CDR2 reads FQNNGV. The CDR3 spans 12 residues. The CDR3 bases are TGTGCCAGCTCAGTACAACCCTATGGCTACACCTTC. Amino acid sequence: CASSVQPYGYTF.

This clonotype was detected ten times or more. The rearrangement joins TRBV27 to TRBJ1-6; D may be TRBD1 (5 bases). V lost 1 base and J 0 bases, leaving 13 bases between the germline ends. CDR1 is MNHEY and CDR2 is SMNVEV in the germline V gene (reference sequence). This CDR3 has 18 residues. The CDR3 spells CASSLFQGADSYNSPLHF. In nucleotides, the CDR3 is TGTGCCAGCAGTTTATTCCAGGGAGCCGACTCCTATAATTCACCCCTCCACTTT.

This clonotype occurred many times. The J gene is TRBJ2-4, the V gene TRBV4-1; 7 bases agree with TRBD2. This CDR3 is 16 amino acids long. The germline V gene has CDR1 MGHRA and CDR2 YSYEKL. J gave up 7 bases and V 0 bases, and 9 bases lay outside the gene matches. Here the CDR3 reads CASSQDGGGVGNIQYF. For the CDR3, the DNA is TGCGCCAGCAGCCAAGACGGCGGGGGAGTGGGGAACATTCAGTACTTC.

This clonotype has a count of ten or more. The gene calls are TRBV7-3 and TRBJ2-3; 7 positions agree with TRBD1. The CDR3 sequence is 14 residues long. With 3 bases clipped from V and 2 bases from J, the junction kept 2 bases outside the gene matches. Looked up from germline, CDR1 is SGHTA and CDR2 is FQGTGA. CDR3 sequence (DNA): TGTGCCAGCAGCTTGGGACAGCTCACAGATACGCAGTATTTT. This encodes CASSLGQLTDTQYF.

This clonotype was seen many times. The chain recombines TRBV24-1 with TRBJ2-3; D is possibly TRBD2 (5 bases). V lost 4 bases, J lost 6 bases, and 25 bases lay in between. Germline-derived CDR1 and CDR2 are KGHDR and SFDVKD. The CDR3 has 18 residues. CDR3 in DNA: TGTGCCACCAGTGAGCGTACTACTAGTTTTGCATCAGCGGATACGCAGTATTTT. Its protein is CATSERTTSFASADTQYF.

The chain joins TRBV9 to TRBJ1-1, with a tentative D call TRBD1 (6 bases). Germline V gene lookup returns CDR1 SGDLS and CDR2 YYNGEE. The length of the CDR3 is 15 residues. Trimming pared 0 bases from V and 6 bases from J, leaving 15 bases between. This CDR3 is CASSVEGDPVPEAFF. DNA of the CDR3: TGTGCCAGCAGCGTAGAGGGGGACCCAGTCCCTGAAGCTTTCTTT.

The table lists this clonotype with many counts. CDR3 sequence reads: CASSLTPAGHPSYEQYF. The CDR3 coding sequence is TGCGCCAGCAGCCTCACGCCGGCGGGGCACCCCTCCTACGAGCAGTACTTC. The rearrangement joins TRBV4-1 to TRBJ2-7; TRBD2 might be the D (6 bases). This CDR3 comprises 17 residues. Germline V gene sequence: CDR1 MGHRA, CDR2 YSYEKL. Trimming removed 4 bases from V and 0 bases from J, with 19 bases in between.

In this sample, this clonotype turned up many times. The rearrangement links TRBV10-3 to TRBJ2-7; D ambiguous. This CDR3 has 13 residues. V gave up 0 bases and J gave up 6 bases, with 9 bases separating them. CDR1 is ENHRY, CDR2 SYGVKD, per germline. CDR3 amino acids: CAISESGFSEQYF. The CDR3 bases are TGTGCCATCAGTGAGTCGGGGTTCTCCGAGCAGTACTTC.

The DNA for the CDR3 is TGTGCCAGCAGCACTGGGACAGCCAACACTGAAGCTTTCTTT. Its translation: CASSTGTANTEAFF. This chain links TRBV12-3 or TRBV12-4 with TRBJ1-1; TRBD1 aligns across 7 bases. With V trimmed by 6 bases and J by 2 bases, 6 bases remained unmatched. The CDR3 length is 14 residues.

The table lists this clonotype with many counts. This chain joins TRBV5-4 and TRBJ2-1; a weak D match, TRBD1 (5 bases). CDR1 is SGHNT, CDR2 YYREEE, per germline (reference sequence). This CDR3 spans 17 amino acids. V lost 5 bases, J lost 0 bases, and 18 bases lay in between. The DNA for the CDR3 is TGTGCCAGCAGGTTCCAGCCGACAGTGAGCTCCTACAATGAGCAGTTCTTC. This sequence encodes CASRFQPTVSSYNEQFF.

This clonotype was detected many times. The genes are TRBV12-5 and TRBJ1-2, with a weak D call TRBD1 (6 bases). V was pared by 8 bases and J by 5 bases, with 24 bases between. This CDR3 has 16 residues. Germline assignment: CDR1 LGHNT and CDR2 FRNRAP. The CDR3 nucleotides are TGTGCTAGTTCATTAAGATACAGCGGGGGCATATATGGCTACACCTTC. It encodes CASSLRYSGGIYGYTF.

Regarding this clonotype: Possible read error: a much larger clone is one base away. Likely a read error: the CDR3 ends without its conserved phenylalanine or tryptophan. The chain recombines TRBV5-6 with TRBJ2-4, with 9 positions matching TRBD2. Unmatched junction bases numbered 10, after V lost 4 bases and J lost 8 bases. From germline, CDR1 is SGHDT and CDR2 YYEEEE. The CDR3 runs 15 residues. CDR3 sequence reads: CASSRLAVAVDIQYL. The CDR3 DNA reads TGTGCCAGCAGCCGACTAGCGGTTGCAGTGGACATTCAGTACCTC.